This T cell receptor beta chain derives from a study of T cell repertoires in cytomegalovirus infection. Findings of the study overall: Identification of carriers of CMV plus the relevant HLA was achieved through cumulative public TCR beta family frequency. Ex vivo responses were dominated by HLA-C-restricted CMV-specific TCR beta clonotypes.

TCRdb reanalysed the reads using MiXCR and keeps one entry per CDR3 protein. The sample consists of around 71,000 distinct CDR3 sequences, around 42% of them appearing once. Germline V gene lookup returns CDR1 MNHEY and CDR2 SMNVEV (reference sequence). V lost 0 bases and J lost 0, with 8 bases in between. This CDR3 is 16 amino acids long. This clonotype was observed a few times. Its specificity is unknown. The chain combines TRBV27 with TRBJ1-4; unclear D gene. The sequencing used CD8+ T cells from cultured PBMCs, collected from culture after CMV antigen stimulation. The clonotype comes from a human donor in good health (CMV status not recorded). Some clones in this sample may be carry-over from other donors' samples. CDR3 DNA sequence: TGTGCCAGCAGTTTATCGTTCCAGGCAACTAATGAAAAACTGTTTTTT. This gives the protein CASSLSFQATNEKLFF.